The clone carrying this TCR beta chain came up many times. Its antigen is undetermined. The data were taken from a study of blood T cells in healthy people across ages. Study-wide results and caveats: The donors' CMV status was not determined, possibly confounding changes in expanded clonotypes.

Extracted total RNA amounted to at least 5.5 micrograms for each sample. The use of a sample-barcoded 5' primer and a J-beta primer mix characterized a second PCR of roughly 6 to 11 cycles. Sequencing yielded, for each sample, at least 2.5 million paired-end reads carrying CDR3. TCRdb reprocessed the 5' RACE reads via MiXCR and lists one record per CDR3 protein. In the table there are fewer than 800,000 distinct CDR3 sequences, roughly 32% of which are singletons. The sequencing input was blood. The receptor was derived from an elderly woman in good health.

CDR3 loop: CASSQDLGQATYEQYF. The CDR3 nucleotides read TGTGCCAGCAGCCAAGATCTGGGACAGGCGACCTACGAGCAGTACTTC. The chain recombines TRBV4-2 with TRBJ2-7, with 8 bases that match TRBD1. Germline loops: CDR1 LGHNA, CDR2 YNFKEQ. The V segment lost 0 bases and the J segment 2 bases; nucleotides outside the gene matches: 6. The CDR3 totals 16 residues.